These 16 T cell receptor beta chains originate from one sample sequenced in a study of metastatic and nonmetastatic thyroid tumors. No patient had received any treatment before thyroid surgery. MiXCR was used by TCRdb to re-call the PCR reads. The sample carries tens of thousands of clones, 24% recorded once. Sample: tumor tissue. The source of these receptors is a female donor with papillary thyroid cancer or a benign thyroid nodule (not recorded which). Some clones in this sample may be carry-over from other donors' samples.

This clone came up many times. The chain is built from TRBV9 and TRBJ1-2; D is perhaps TRBD1 (5 bases). This CDR3 contains 15 residues. Trimming shortened V by 4 bases and J by 6 bases, and 19 bases separated the two germline ends. Per the germline V gene, CDR1 is SGDLS and CDR2 is YYNGEE. CDR3 nucleotide sequence: TGTGCCAGCAGCTCCATTCAGGGACTTGGGGATGGCTACACCTTC. It encodes CASSSIQGLGDGYTF.

The rearrangement uses TRBV3-1 and TRBJ2-2; D not certain. The CDR3 has 10 residues. CDR1 and CDR2 (germline): LGHDT, YNNKEL (reference sequence). The ends were cut back, 5 bases at V and 12 bases at J, with 7 bases in the middle. DNA for the CDR3: TGTGCCAGCAGCTCGTGGAAGCTGTTTTTT. This encodes CASSSWKLFF.

This clone came up a few times. This chain connects TRBV6-1 to TRBJ1-5, with D unclear. Germline V gives CDR1 MNHNS, CDR2 SASEGT. CDR3 length equals 14 residues. V lost 1 base and J lost 7, with 11 bases in between. CDR3: CASSEGQAVQPQHF. The CDR3 DNA follows: TGTGCCAGCAGTGAAGGCCAGGCAGTCCAGCCCCAGCATTTT.

This clone is large in the sample. The V call is TRBV6-1, the J call TRBJ1-2; D gene uncertain. Germline V lookup: CDR1 MNHNS, CDR2 SASEGT. The ends were cut back, 5 bases at V and 5 bases at J, with 3 bases in the middle. The CDR3 contains 10 residues. CDR3 DNA sequence: TGTGCCAGCAGTACTTATGGCTACACCTTC. It specifies CASSTYGYTF.

This clone was recorded many times. At one end, the junction sequence differs from germline, possibly due to a read error. The chain joins TRBV10-3 to TRBJ2-1; D remains unclear. The CDR3 covers 13 residues. Per the germline V gene, CDR1 is ENHRY and CDR2 is SYGVKD. The CDR3 DNA reads as TGTGCCATCAGTGCCCCTAAGGATCCCTCGCGTATCTTC. Its protein is CAISAPKDPSRIF.

The chain has TRBV28 and TRBJ2-5; D may be TRBD2 (6 bases). Germline V CDR1 and CDR2: MDHEN, SYDVKM. The CDR3 consists of 14 residues. V lost 5 bases, J lost 0 bases, and 10 bases lay in between. Here the CDR3 reads CASSAGRNQETQYF. CDR3 coding DNA: TGTGCCAGCAGTGCGGGACGGAACCAAGAGACCCAGTACTTC.

This clone was counted a few times. The chain couples TRBV2 to TRBJ1-5; no firm D call. Germline V lookup: CDR1 SNHLY, CDR2 FYNNEI. The CDR3 is made up of 15 amino acids. V lost 2 bases, J lost 7 bases, and 15 bases lay in between. DNA of the CDR3: TGTGCCAGCAGTGAAACAATGGCCGAAAGGCAGCCCCAGCATTTT. It translates to CASSETMAERQPQHF.

This clone showed up just a few times. The CDR3 DNA reads TGTGCCAGCATCGAGGACAGCTATAACTCATCCCTCCACTTT. Amino acid sequence: CASIEDSYNSSLHF. The chain links TRBV6-1 to TRBJ1-6, with a weak D call TRBD1 (6 bases). The germline CDR1 and CDR2 sequences are MNHNS and SASEGT. Deletions cut 7 bases from V and 14 bases from J, with 21 bases between. The CDR3 has 14 residues.

This clone was recorded a few times. Mismatch with germline at one junction end may stem from a read error. J is TRBJ2-7 and V is TRBV6-1; unclear D gene. The germline V gene encodes CDR1 MNHNS and CDR2 SASEGT. There are 13 residues in the CDR3. As DNA, the CDR3 is TGTGCCATCAGTGAAGGTGAGATTGACGAGCAGTACTTC. It translates to CAISEGEIDEQYF.

The chain employs TRBV5-1 and TRBJ2-1; 8 nucleotides align to TRBD1. V lost 0 bases and J lost 6; bases outside the gene matches: 8. The length of the CDR3 is 16 residues. Germline V CDR1 and CDR2: SGHRS, YFSETQ. DNA of the CDR3: TGCGCCAGCAGCTTGGAACAGGGGGTGAGGTCCAATGAGCAGTTCTTC. This codes for CASSLEQGVRSNEQFF. The whole variable domain, remainder taken from reference TRBV5-1 and TRBJ2-1, is KAGVTQTPRYLIKTRGQQVTLSCSPISGHRSVSWYQQTPGQGLQFLFEYFSETQRNKGNFPGRFSGRQFSNSRSEMNVSTLELGDSALYLCASSLEQGVRSNEQFFGPGTRLTVL.

The V gene is TRBV20-1, the J gene TRBJ2-7, with D possibly being TRBD1 or TRBD2 (5 bases each). The CDR3 consists of 13 residues. The germline CDR1 and CDR2 sequences are DFQATT and SNEGSKA (reference sequence). Deletions cut 6 bases from V and 3 bases from J, with 15 bases between. CDR3 residues: CSAGTGGGYEQYF. The DNA for the CDR3 is TGCAGTGCCGGCACGGGTGGGGGCTACGAGCAGTACTTC.

The chain carries TRBV12-3 or TRBV12-4 and TRBJ2-7; D is perhaps TRBD1 or TRBD2 (6 bases each). With 4 bases removed from V and 3 bases from J, the gap between germline ends came to 22 bases. There are 17 residues in the CDR3. The CDR3 reads CASSWKFRDMDYYEQYF. CDR3 nucleotide sequence: TGTGCCAGCAGTTGGAAATTCCGGGACATGGACTACTACGAGCAGTACTTC.

This clone has ten or more counts. The CDR3 DNA reads TGTGCCAGCTCACCACTCAGGGCCGGCACAGATACGCAGTATTTT. It translates to CASSPLRAGTDTQYF. The genes are TRBV18 and TRBJ2-3; tentatively, D is TRBD1 (5 bases). Trimming cost V 1 base and J 1 base, with 9 bases left between them. Germline CDR1 is KGHSH and CDR2 is LQKENI. The CDR3 has 15 residues.

The chain combines TRBV6-4 with TRBJ2-7, with 9 positions matching TRBD2. J lost 5 bases, V lost 3 bases, and 8 bases had no gene match. Germline V gives CDR1 MRHNA, CDR2 SNTAGT. The CDR3 is made up of 15 amino acids. The CDR3 coding sequence is TGTGCCAGCAGTGAAGAAGCTAGCGGGATCAACGAGCAGTACTTC. Protein product: CASSEEASGINEQYF.

This clone was detected once. This sequence joins TRBV20-1 and TRBJ2-7; 7 nucleotides match TRBD2. This CDR3 is built from 15 residues. The trim removed 0 bases at V and 4 bases at J, leaving 9 bases unmatched. In germline, CDR1 is DFQATT, CDR2 SNEGSKA (reference sequence). The CDR3 DNA sequence: TGCAGTGCTAGAGATCTGGGCGGGAGTGGGTACGAGCAGTACTTC. It specifies CSARDLGGSGYEQYF.

V usage is TRBV20-1 and J usage is TRBJ2-7; the match to TRBD1 covers 11 bases. The CDR3 loop spans 14 amino acids. The junction had 7 bases not matched to a gene; V was cut back by 5 bases and J by 4 bases. Germline V gives CDR1 DFQATT, CDR2 SNEGSKA (reference sequence). The CDR3 spells CSARPGQGVYEQYF. For the CDR3, the DNA is TGCAGTGCTCGACCGGGACAGGGGGTTTACGAGCAGTACTTC.